One sample yielded the 6 T cell receptor beta chains listed below, sequenced in a study of CD8+CD57+ T cells in acquired aplastic anemia. Genomic DNA acted as the template from which TCR beta VDJ combination and CDR3 sequence profiling were carried out. MiXCR was run by TCRdb on the reads, yielding one entry per CDR3 protein. The table lists a few hundred thousand distinct CDR3 sequences, about 50% of them singletons. Flow cytometry had shown expanded CD8+CD57+ cells in the patients chosen for sequencing. The source material was sorted CD4+, CD8+, or CD8+CD57+ T cells (not recorded which) from PBMCs. These receptor sequences come from a human donor with aplastic anemia.

The table lists this clonotype with a few counts. The junction differs from germline at one of its ends, possibly a read error. The CDR3 loop is CASSLGPGGSYNEQFF. The CDR3 DNA sequence: TGTGCTAGCAGCTTAGGGCCGGGGGGCTCCTACAATGAGCAGTTCTTC. The chain employs TRBV7-7 and TRBJ2-1, with TRBD2 matching over 7 bases. The CDR3 runs 16 residues. Germline CDR1 reads SSHAT; CDR2 reads FNYEAQ (reference sequence).

The CDR3: CASITREGTEAFF. The CDR3 DNA reads TGTGCCAGTATCACTCGGGAAGGCACTGAAGCTTTCTTT. The rearrangement uses TRBV19 and TRBJ1-1; D gene uncertain. Per germline, CDR1 LNHDA and CDR2 SQIVND (reference sequence). Deletions cut 7 bases from V and 4 bases from J, with 13 bases between. This CDR3 has 13 amino acids. The entire variable domain, with the rest obtained from reference TRBV19 and TRBJ1-1, is as follows: DGGITQSPKYLFRKEGQNVTLSCEQNLNHDAMYWYRQDPGQGLRLIYYSQIVNDFQKGDIAEGYSVSREKKESFPLTVTSAQKNPTAFYLCASITREGTEAFFGQGTRLTVV.

The J gene is TRBJ2-2, the V gene TRBV24-1; 10 bases agree with TRBD1. This CDR3 is built from 15 residues. The V segment lost 5 bases and the J segment 7 bases; nucleotides outside the gene matches: 6. Germline-derived CDR1 and CDR2 are KGHDR and SFDVKD. CDR3 loop: CATSGQGARSGELFF. For the CDR3, the DNA is TGTGCCACCAGTGGACAGGGGGCGCGGAGCGGGGAGCTGTTTTTT.

This clonotype was picked up a small number of times. This chain links TRBV10-3 with TRBJ2-5; maybe TRBD2 (6 bases). V was cut by 6 bases and J by 4 bases, with 15 bases left in between. Germline V gene sequence: CDR1 ENHRY, CDR2 SYGVKD. The CDR3 runs to 14 residues. This chain's CDR3 is CAIRDGGSAETQYF. The DNA for the CDR3 is TGTGCCATCAGGGACGGGGGTAGCGCAGAGACCCAGTACTTC.

This clonotype has more than one count but fewer than ten. The chain uses TRBV5-4 and TRBJ1-6; 7 positions agree with TRBD1. The CDR3 consists of 13 residues. J lost 15 bases, V lost 4 bases, and 10 bases had no gene match. From germline, CDR1 is SGHNT and CDR2 YYREEE (reference sequence). CDR3 in DNA: TGTGCCAGCAGCGGAGGCCTGGACAGGTTCCTCCACTTT. It translates to CASSGGLDRFLHF.

This clonotype was seen many times. V usage is TRBV18 and J usage is TRBJ2-5; D gene uncertain. V lost 2 bases, J lost 12 bases, and 19 bases lay in between. This CDR3 has 14 residues. Per the germline V gene, CDR1 is KGHSH and CDR2 is LQKENI. CDR3 region: CASSPEYTLIRKYF. CDR3 DNA sequence: TGTGCCAGCTCACCAGAGTATACCCTCATTAGAAAGTACTTC.